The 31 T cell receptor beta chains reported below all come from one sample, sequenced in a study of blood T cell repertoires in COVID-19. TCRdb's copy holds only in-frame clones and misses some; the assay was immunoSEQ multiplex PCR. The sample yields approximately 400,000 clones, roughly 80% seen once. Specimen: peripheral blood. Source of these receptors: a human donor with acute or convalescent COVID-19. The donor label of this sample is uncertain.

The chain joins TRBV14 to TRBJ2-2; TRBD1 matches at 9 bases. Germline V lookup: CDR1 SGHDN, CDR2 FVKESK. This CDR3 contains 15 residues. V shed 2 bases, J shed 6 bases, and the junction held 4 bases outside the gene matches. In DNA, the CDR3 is TGTGCCAGCAGCCAAAGACGGACAGGGGCCGGGGAGCTGTTTTTT. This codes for CASSQRRTGAGELFF.

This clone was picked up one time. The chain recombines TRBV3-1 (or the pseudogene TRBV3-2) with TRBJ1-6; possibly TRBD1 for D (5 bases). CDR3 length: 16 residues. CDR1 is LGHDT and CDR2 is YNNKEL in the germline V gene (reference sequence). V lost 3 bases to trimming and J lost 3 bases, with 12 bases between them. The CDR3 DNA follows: TGTGCCAGCAGCCAGGAACGGGGGTACTATAATTCACCCCTCCACTTT. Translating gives CASSQERGYYNSPLHF.

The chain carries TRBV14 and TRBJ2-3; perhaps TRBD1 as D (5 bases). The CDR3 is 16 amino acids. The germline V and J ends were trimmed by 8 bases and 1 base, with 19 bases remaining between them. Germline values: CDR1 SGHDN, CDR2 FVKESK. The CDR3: CASAAGLYSRTDTQYF. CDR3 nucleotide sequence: TGTGCCAGCGCGGCAGGGCTCTATTCCCGCACAGATACGCAGTATTTT.

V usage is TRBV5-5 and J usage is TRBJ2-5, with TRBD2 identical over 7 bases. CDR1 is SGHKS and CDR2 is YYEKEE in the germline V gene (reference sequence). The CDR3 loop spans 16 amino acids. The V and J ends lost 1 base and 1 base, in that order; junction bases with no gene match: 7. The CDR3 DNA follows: TGTGCCAGCAGCTTGTCCCCGGCTAGCGGCCAAGAGACCCAGTACTTC. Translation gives CASSLSPASGQETQYF.

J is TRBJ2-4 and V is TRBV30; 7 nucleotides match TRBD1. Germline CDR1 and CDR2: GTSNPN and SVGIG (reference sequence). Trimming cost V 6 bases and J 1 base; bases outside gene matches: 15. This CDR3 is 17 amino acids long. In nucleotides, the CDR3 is TGTGCCTGCGACAGGGAAATGGGTAGTGTGGCCAAAAACATTCAGTACTTC. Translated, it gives CACDREMGSVAKNIQYF.

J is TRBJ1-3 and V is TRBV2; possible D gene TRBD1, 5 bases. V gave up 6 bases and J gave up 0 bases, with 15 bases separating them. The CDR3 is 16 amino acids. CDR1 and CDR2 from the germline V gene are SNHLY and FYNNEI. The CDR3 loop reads CASRKEQGVSGNTIYF. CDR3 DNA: TGTGCCAGCAGGAAGGAACAAGGGGTCTCTGGAAACACCATATATTTT.

As DNA, the CDR3 is TGTGCCAGCAGTGAAATCCCCCGTACCGGGGAGCTGTTTTTT. Its translation is CASSEIPRTGELFF. J is TRBJ2-2 and V is TRBV6-1, with D unresolved. Trimming stripped 2 bases from V and 5 bases from J, with 9 bases between. The CDR3 contains 14 residues. Germline V gives CDR1 MNHNS, CDR2 SASEGT.

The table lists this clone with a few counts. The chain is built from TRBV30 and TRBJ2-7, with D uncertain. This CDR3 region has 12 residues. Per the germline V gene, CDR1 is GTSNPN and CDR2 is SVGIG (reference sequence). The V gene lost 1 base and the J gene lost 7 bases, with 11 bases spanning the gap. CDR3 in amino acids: CAWSELEEEQYF. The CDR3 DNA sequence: TGTGCCTGGAGTGAACTTGAGGAAGAGCAGTACTTC.

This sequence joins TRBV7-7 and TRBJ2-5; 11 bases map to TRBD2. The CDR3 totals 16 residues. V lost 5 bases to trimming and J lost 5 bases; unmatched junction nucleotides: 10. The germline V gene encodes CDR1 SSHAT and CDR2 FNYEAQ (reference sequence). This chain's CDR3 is CASSPGTSGAGETQYF. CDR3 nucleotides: TGTGCCAGCAGCCCCGGGACTAGCGGTGCCGGGGAGACCCAGTACTTC.

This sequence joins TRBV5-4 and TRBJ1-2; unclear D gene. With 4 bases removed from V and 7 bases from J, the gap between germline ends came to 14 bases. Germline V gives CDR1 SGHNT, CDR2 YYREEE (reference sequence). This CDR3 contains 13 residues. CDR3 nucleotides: TGTGCCAGCAGCGACGGATTGCGGGGTGGCTACACCTTC. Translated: CASSDGLRGGYTF. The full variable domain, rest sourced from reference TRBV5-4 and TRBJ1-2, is ETGVTQSPTHLIKTRGQQVTLRCSSQSGHNTVSWYQQALGQGPQFIFQYYREEENGRGNFPPRFSGLQFPNYSSELNVNALELDDSALYLCASSDGLRGGYTFGSGTRLTVV.

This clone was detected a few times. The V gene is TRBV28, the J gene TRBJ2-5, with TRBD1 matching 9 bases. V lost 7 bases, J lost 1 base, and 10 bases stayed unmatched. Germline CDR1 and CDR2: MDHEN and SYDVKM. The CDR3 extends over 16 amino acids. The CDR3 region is CASTQGTGSSQETQYF. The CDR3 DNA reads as TGTGCCAGCACCCAAGGGACAGGGTCATCCCAAGAGACCCAGTACTTC.

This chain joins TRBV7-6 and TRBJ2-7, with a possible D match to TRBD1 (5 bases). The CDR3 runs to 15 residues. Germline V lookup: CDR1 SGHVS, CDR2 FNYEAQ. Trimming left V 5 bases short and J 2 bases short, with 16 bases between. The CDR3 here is CASSTGRGSAYEQYF. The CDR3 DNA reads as TGTGCCAGCAGCACAGGTAGGGGTTCGGCCTACGAGCAGTACTTC.

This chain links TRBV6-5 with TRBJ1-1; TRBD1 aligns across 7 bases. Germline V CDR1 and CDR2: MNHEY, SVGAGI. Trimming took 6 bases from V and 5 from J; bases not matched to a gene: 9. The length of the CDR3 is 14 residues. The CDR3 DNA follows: TGTGCCAGCAGGCATGACAGGGTTAGTACTGAAGCTTTCTTT. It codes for CASRHDRVSTEAFF.

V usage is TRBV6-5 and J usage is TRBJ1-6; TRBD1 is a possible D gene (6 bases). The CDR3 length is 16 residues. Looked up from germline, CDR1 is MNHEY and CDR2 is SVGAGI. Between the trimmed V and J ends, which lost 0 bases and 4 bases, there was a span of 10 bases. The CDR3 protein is CASSYSLQGYNSPLHF. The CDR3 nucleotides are TGTGCCAGCAGTTACTCACTACAGGGATATAATTCACCCCTCCACTTT.

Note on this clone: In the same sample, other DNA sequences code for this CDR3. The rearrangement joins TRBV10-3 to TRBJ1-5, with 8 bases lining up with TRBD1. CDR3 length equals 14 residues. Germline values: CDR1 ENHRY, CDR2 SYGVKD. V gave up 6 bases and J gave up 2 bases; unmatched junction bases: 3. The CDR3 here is CAISLGQGNQPQHF. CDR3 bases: TGTGCCATCAGCCTGGGACAGGGCAATCAGCCCCAGCATTTT.

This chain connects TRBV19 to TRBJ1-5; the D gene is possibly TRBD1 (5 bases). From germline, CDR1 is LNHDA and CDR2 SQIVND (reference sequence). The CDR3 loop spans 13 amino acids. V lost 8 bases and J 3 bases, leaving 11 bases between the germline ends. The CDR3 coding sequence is TGTGCCAGTTCATCCAGGGTCAATCAGCCCCAGCATTTT. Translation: CASSSRVNQPQHF.

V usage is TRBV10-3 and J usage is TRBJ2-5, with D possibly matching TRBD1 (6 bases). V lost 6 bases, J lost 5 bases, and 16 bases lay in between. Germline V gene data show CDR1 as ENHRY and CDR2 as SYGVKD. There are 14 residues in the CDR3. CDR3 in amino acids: CAISLPGAGETQYF. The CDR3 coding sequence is TGTGCCATCAGCCTCCCAGGGGCCGGGGAGACCCAGTACTTC.

The CDR3 DNA is TGTGCCAGCAGGGGAGGAAGCGGGCGAGCTAACTATGGCTACACCTTC. This translates into CASRGGSGRANYGYTF. The V gene is TRBV13, the J gene TRBJ1-2; D is undetermined. Trimming stripped 6 bases from V and 0 bases from J, with 17 bases between. This CDR3 is 16 amino acids long. Germline CDR1 and CDR2: PRHDT and FYEKMQ (reference sequence).

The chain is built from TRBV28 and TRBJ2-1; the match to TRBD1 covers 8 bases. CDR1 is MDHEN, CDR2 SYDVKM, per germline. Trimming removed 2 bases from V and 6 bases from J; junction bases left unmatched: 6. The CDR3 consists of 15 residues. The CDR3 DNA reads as TGTGCCAGCAGTTTAGCTGGCAGGGGGCTCAATGAGCAGTTCTTC. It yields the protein CASSLAGRGLNEQFF.

Here the CDR3 DNA reads TGTGCCAGCTCACCCGGGACAGAAAACATTCAGTACTTC. Its translation is CASSPGTENIQYF. The chain is built from TRBV18 and TRBJ2-4; 7 bases map to TRBD1. The length of the CDR3 is 13 residues. V was pared by 3 bases and J by 5 bases, with 1 base of the junction left unmatched. CDR1 KGHSH and CDR2 LQKENI come from the germline V gene.

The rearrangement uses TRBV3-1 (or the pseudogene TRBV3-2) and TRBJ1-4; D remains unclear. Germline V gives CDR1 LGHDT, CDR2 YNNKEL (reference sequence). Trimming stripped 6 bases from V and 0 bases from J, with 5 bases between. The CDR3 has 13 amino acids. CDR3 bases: TGTGCCAGCAGGAGTACAACTAATGAAAAACTGTTTTTT. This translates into CASRSTTNEKLFF.

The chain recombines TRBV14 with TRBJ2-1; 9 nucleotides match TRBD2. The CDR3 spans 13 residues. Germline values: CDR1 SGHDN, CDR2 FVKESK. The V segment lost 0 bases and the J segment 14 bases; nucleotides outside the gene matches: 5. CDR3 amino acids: CASSQDRASGKFF. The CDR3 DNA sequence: TGTGCCAGCAGCCAAGATCGCGCTAGCGGGAAGTTCTTC.

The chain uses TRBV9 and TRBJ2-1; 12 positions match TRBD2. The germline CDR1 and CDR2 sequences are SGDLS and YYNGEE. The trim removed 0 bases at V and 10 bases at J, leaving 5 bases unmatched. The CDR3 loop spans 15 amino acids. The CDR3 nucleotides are TGTGCCAGCAGCGTAGGGGGACTAGCGGGCACGGAGCAGTTCTTC. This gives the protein CASSVGGLAGTEQFF.

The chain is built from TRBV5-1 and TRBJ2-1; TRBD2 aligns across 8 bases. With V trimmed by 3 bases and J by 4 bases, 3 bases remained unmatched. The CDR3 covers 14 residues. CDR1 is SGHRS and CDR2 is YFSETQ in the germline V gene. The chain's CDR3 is CASSWRGAYNEQFF. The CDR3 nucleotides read TGCGCCAGCAGCTGGCGGGGGGCTTACAATGAGCAGTTCTTC.

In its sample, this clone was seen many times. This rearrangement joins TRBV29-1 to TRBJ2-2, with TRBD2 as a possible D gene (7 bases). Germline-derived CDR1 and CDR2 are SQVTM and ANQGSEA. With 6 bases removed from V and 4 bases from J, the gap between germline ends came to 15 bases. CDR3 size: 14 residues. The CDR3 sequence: CSVTKGGVTGELFF. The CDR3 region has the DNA TGCAGCGTGACCAAGGGGGGGGTCACCGGGGAGCTGTTTTTT.

The DNA of the CDR3 is TGCGCCAGCAGCGAACAGGGGCATGGCTACACCTTC. It is translated as CASSEQGHGYTF. The rearrangement joins TRBV5-1 to TRBJ1-2; TRBD1 agrees at 7 bases. Germline CDR1 and CDR2: SGHRS and YFSETQ. The CDR3 runs 12 residues. V lost 4 bases, J lost 6 bases, and 3 bases stayed unmatched.

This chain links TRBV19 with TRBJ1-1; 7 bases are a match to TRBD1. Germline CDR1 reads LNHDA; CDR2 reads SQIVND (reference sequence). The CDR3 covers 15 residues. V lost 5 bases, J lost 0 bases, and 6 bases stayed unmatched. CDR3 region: CASSPRTGVNTEAFF. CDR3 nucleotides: TGTGCCAGTAGTCCAAGGACAGGCGTGAACACTGAAGCTTTCTTT. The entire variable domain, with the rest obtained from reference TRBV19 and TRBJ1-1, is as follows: DGGITQSPKYLFRKEGQNVTLSCEQNLNHDAMYWYRQDPGQGLRLIYYSQIVNDFQKGDIAEGYSVSREKKESFPLTVTSAQKNPTAFYLCASSPRTGVNTEAFFGQGTRLTVV.

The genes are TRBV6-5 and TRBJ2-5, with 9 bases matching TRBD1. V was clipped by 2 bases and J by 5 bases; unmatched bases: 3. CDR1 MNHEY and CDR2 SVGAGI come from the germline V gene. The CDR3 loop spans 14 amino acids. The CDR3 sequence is CASSYIGTGETQYF. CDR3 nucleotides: TGTGCCAGCAGTTACATCGGGACAGGGGAGACCCAGTACTTC.

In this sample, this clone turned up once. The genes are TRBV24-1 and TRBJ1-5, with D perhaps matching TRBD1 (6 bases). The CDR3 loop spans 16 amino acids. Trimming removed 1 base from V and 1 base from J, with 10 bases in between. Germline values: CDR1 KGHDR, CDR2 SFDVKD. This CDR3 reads CATSDFGQSSNQPQHF. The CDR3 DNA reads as TGTGCCACCAGTGATTTCGGACAGTCAAGCAATCAGCCCCAGCATTTT.

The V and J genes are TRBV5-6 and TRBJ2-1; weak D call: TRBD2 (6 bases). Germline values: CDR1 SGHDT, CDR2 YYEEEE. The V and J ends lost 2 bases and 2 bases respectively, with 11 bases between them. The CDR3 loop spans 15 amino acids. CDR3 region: CASSFGGVPYNEQFF. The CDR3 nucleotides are TGTGCCAGCAGCTTCGGGGGAGTGCCCTACAATGAGCAGTTCTTC.

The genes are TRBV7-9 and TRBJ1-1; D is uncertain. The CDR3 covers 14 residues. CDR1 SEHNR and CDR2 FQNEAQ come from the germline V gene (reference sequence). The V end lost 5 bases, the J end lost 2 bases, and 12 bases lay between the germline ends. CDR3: CASSPKKTNTEAFF. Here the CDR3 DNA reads TGTGCCAGCAGCCCCAAAAAAACAAACACTGAAGCTTTCTTT.